Following are 12 T cell receptor beta chains from one sample sequenced in a study of blood T cells in healthy people across ages. A second PCR, run for about 6 to 11 cycles, used a sample-barcoded 5' primer plus a J-beta primer mix. MiXCR, run by TCRdb on the 5' RACE reads, gives a single entry per CDR3 protein. Of around 870,000 distinct CDR3 sequences detected, 25% to 30% appear once; the ten largest clones hold 17%. What was sequenced was blood. Receptors originate from a woman over 75 in good health.

This clonotype was found a few times. V and J are TRBV5-1 and TRBJ2-1; 7 bases align to TRBD2. V shed 3 bases and J 0 bases; nucleotides not matched to a gene: 3. The CDR3 totals 15 residues. Germline CDR1 reads SGHRS; CDR2 reads YFSETQ. The CDR3 region has the DNA TGCGCCAGCAGCTCCGGGGGGTTCTCCTACAATGAGCAGTTCTTC. Protein product: CASSSGGFSYNEQFF.

There are a few counts of this clonotype. V usage is TRBV7-9 and J usage is TRBJ1-6; no reliable D call. The V end was cut by 1 base, the J end by 14 bases, with 15 bases between. CDR3 length equals 14 residues. CDR1 and CDR2 (germline): SEHNR, FQNEAQ (reference sequence). This CDR3 is CASSLGVQARALHF. As DNA, the CDR3 is TGTGCCAGCAGCTTAGGGGTGCAGGCTCGCGCCCTCCACTTT.

V usage is TRBV20-1 and J usage is TRBJ2-7; D unresolved. V lost 1 base and J lost 0, with 7 bases in between. This CDR3 has 13 amino acids. CDR1 and CDR2 from the germline V gene are DFQATT and SNEGSKA (reference sequence). The CDR3 is CSARVRSSYEQYF. The CDR3 region has the DNA TGCAGTGCTAGAGTGAGAAGCTCCTACGAGCAGTACTTC.

This clonotype was observed a handful of times. This rearrangement joins TRBV6-6 to TRBJ1-4, with 7 bases aligning to TRBD1. Trimming at V came to 7 bases and at J to 7 bases, leaving 15 bases not matched to a gene. CDR3 length: 16 residues. CDR1 is MNHNY and CDR2 is SVGAGI in the germline V gene (reference sequence). The CDR3 is CASIRGRGVFGEKLFF. The CDR3 coding sequence is TGTGCCAGCATCCGCGGCAGGGGGGTTTTTGGTGAAAAACTGTTTTTT.

There are a few counts of this clonotype. The chain uses TRBV12-3 or TRBV12-4 and TRBJ2-7; 7 bases agree with TRBD2. CDR3 length: 16 amino acids. Losses at the gene ends were 6 bases for V and 10 bases for J; bases not matched to a gene: 21. For the CDR3, the DNA is TGTGCCAGCAGCCGACCAGCGGGGAAGGGCCAAGAGGCCCAGTACTTC. Encoded protein: CASSRPAGKGQEAQYF.

At least ten counts were recorded for this clonotype. The chain recombines TRBV3-1 with TRBJ2-5, with D perhaps TRBD1 or TRBD2 (5 bases each). The length of the CDR3 is 15 residues. Trimming removed 2 bases at V and 2 bases at J, with 12 bases between. Germline V gene lookup returns CDR1 LGHDT and CDR2 YNNKEL (reference sequence). This CDR3 reads CASSQFPGPQETQYF. The CDR3 DNA follows: TGTGCCAGCAGCCAATTTCCGGGACCACAAGAGACCCAGTACTTC.

This clonotype was counted only a few times. The chain couples TRBV2 to TRBJ1-4; the match to TRBD1 covers 7 bases. The CDR3 loop spans 13 amino acids. Per germline, CDR1 SNHLY and CDR2 FYNNEI. J was trimmed by 4 bases and V by 11 bases; bases with no gene match: 7. The DNA for the CDR3 is TGTGCCTCTTCGGGACAGCTTAATGAAAAACTGTTTTTT. It is translated as CASSGQLNEKLFF.

This clonotype came up many times. The chain combines TRBV7-2 with TRBJ2-5; no reliable D call. The germline V and J ends were trimmed by 6 bases and 2 bases, with 7 bases remaining between them. CDR3 size: 12 residues. The germline CDR1 and CDR2 sequences are SGHTA and FQGNSA. CDR3 sequence: CASREDQETQYF. The DNA of the CDR3 is TGTGCCAGCAGAGAAGATCAAGAGACCCAGTACTTC.

This rearrangement joins TRBV5-1 to TRBJ2-1; TRBD2 might be the D (5 bases). Germline CDR1 is SGHRS and CDR2 is YFSETQ. V was shortened by 5 bases and J by 0 bases, with 12 bases between the two germline ends. The CDR3 runs 15 residues. The CDR3 region has the DNA TGCGCCAGCAGGGAGGATTATAGCTCCTACAATGAGCAGTTCTTC. Its protein product is CASREDYSSYNEQFF.

The sample holds many counts of this clonotype. CDR3 in amino acids: CASSPRTSVGNEQFF. Written as DNA, the CDR3 is TGTGCCAGCTCACCACGGACTAGCGTAGGCAATGAGCAGTTCTTC. This chain links TRBV18 with TRBJ2-1; 9 nucleotides agree with TRBD2. The germline CDR1 and CDR2 sequences are KGHSH and LQKENI. This CDR3 is built from 15 residues. V lost 1 base, J lost 6 bases, and 4 bases stayed unmatched.

In this sample, this clonotype turned up many times. This sequence joins TRBV2 and TRBJ2-7, with 10 bases aligning to TRBD1. Unmatched junction bases numbered 3, after V lost 5 bases and J lost 2 bases. Germline lookup yields CDR1 SNHLY and CDR2 FYNNEI. The CDR3 contains 14 residues. CDR3 DNA sequence: TGTGCCAGCAGTATTGGACAGGGGGCCTACGAGCAGTACTTC. Its protein product is CASSIGQGAYEQYF.

This chain uses TRBV18 with TRBJ2-5; D gene unclear. In germline, CDR1 is KGHSH, CDR2 LQKENI. Trimming left V 0 bases short and J 5 bases short, with 4 bases between. The CDR3 runs to 12 residues. The CDR3 protein is CASSPPTETQYF. CDR3 DNA sequence: TGTGCCAGCTCACCACCGACCGAGACCCAGTACTTC.